These 8 T cell receptor beta chains came from one sample sequenced in a study of cytomegalovirus exposure and HLA in healthy donors. In the PCR, 60 Vbeta and 13 Jbeta primers were used. Assay used: immunoSEQ multiplex PCR; TCRdb lists only in-frame clones, some missing. The sample shows 90,000 to 100,000 clones, about 81% of them seen only once. The source material was PBMCs. These receptors were obtained from a man aged 40-55 years in good health and CMV-seronegative.

This clone was observed once. CDR3 nucleotide sequence: TGTGCCAGCAGCTTAGGAGCAACGGACAGGGATGGGTATGGCTACACCTTC. Its protein is CASSLGATDRDGYGYTF. This chain connects TRBV7-9 to TRBJ1-2; 8 nucleotides align to TRBD1. Trimming took 1 base from V and 5 from J; bases not matched to a gene: 12. Germline loops: CDR1 SEHNR, CDR2 FQNEAQ (reference sequence). The CDR3 covers 17 residues.

V is TRBV5-6 and J is TRBJ2-7, with 7 bases that match TRBD1. The V gene end was trimmed by 1 base and the J gene end by 5 bases; junction bases not matched to a gene: 9. This CDR3 contains 15 residues. The germline CDR1 and CDR2 sequences are SGHDT and YYEEEE. The CDR3: CASSLIPDRLDEQYF. CDR3 coding DNA: TGTGCCAGCAGCTTGATCCCGGACAGGCTCGACGAGCAGTACTTC.

The CDR3 coding sequence is TGTGCCAGCAGCCGAGACAGGGCCAAGGGCTACACCTTC. Its translation is CASSRDRAKGYTF. This chain uses TRBV5-5 with TRBJ1-2; the match to TRBD1 covers 7 bases. V shed 4 bases, J shed 8 bases, and the junction held 8 bases outside the gene matches. This CDR3 contains 13 residues. Germline V gene data show CDR1 as SGHKS and CDR2 as YYEKEE (reference sequence).

The chain is built from TRBV2 and TRBJ1-5; 8 positions match TRBD1. Germline CDR1 and CDR2: SNHLY and FYNNEI. CDR3 size: 14 residues. V lost 6 bases and J lost 4; bases outside the gene matches: 5. The CDR3, as DNA: TGTGCCAGCAGAGAGACAGGGGAGAATCAGCCCCAGCATTTT. Protein: CASRETGENQPQHF.

The chain is built from TRBV2 and TRBJ2-7; D perhaps matches TRBD2 (7 bases). This CDR3 contains 14 residues. The ends were cut back, 5 bases at V and 2 bases at J, with 13 bases in the middle. Germline V lookup: CDR1 SNHLY, CDR2 FYNNEI. CDR3: CASSTAGATYEQYF. Here the CDR3 DNA reads TGTGCCAGCAGTACTGCGGGGGCCACCTACGAGCAGTACTTC.

This sequence joins TRBV7-9 and TRBJ2-7; 11 bases align to TRBD1. CDR1 and CDR2 (germline): SEHNR, FQNEAQ (reference sequence). The CDR3 spans 17 residues. The V and J ends lost 5 bases and 1 base, in that order; junction bases with no gene match: 10. The CDR3 reads CASSKDSGTGGSYEQYF. The CDR3 DNA is TGTGCCAGCAGCAAAGATAGCGGGACAGGGGGTTCCTACGAGCAGTACTTC.

The chain links TRBV7-9 to TRBJ1-1; D may be TRBD1 (6 bases). V was trimmed by 5 bases and J by 9 bases, leaving 16 bases between them. The CDR3 is 13 residues long. Germline CDR1 and CDR2: SEHNR and FQNEAQ (reference sequence). The CDR3 DNA is TGTGCCAGCAGCCCTGGGGGCTCCCGACAAGCTTTCTTT. Amino acids: CASSPGGSRQAFF.

The rearrangement joins TRBV27 to TRBJ1-5; D is unresolved. V lost 3 bases, J lost 5 bases, and 8 bases lay in between. The germline V gene has CDR1 MNHEY and CDR2 SMNVEV (reference sequence). This CDR3 is 13 amino acids long. The CDR3 here is CASSFSIYQPQHF. The DNA for the CDR3 is TGTGCCAGCAGTTTTAGTATTTATCAGCCCCAGCATTTT.